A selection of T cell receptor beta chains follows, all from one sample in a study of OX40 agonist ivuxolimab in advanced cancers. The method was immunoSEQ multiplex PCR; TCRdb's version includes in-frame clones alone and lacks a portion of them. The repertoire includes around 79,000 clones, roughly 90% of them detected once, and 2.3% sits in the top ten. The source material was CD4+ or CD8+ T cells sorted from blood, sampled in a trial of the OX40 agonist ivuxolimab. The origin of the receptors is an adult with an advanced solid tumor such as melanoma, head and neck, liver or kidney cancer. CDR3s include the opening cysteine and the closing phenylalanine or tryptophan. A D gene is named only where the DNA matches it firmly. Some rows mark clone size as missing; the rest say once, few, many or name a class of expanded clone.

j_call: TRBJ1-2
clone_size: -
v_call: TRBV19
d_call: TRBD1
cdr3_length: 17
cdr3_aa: CASSMLPGQGKGYGYTF
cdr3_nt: TGTGCCAGTAGTATGCTACCGGGACAGGGAAAGGGGTATGGCTACACCTTC

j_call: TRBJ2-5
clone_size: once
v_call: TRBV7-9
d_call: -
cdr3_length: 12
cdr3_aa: CASSLSEETQYF
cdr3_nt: TGTGCCAGCAGCTTATCGGAAGAGACCCAGTACTTC

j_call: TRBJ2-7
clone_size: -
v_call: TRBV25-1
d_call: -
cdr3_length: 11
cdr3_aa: CASSENGTPYF
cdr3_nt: TGTGCCAGCAGTGAGAACGGGACACCTTACTTC

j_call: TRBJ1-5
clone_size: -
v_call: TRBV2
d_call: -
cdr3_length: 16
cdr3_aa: CASSERGGESNQPQHF
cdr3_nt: TGTGCCAGCAGTGAACGGGGAGGGGAGAGCAATCAGCCCCAGCATTTT

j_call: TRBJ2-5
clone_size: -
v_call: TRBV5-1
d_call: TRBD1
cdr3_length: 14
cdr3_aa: CASSEQGAGETQYF
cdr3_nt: TGCGCCAGCAGCGAACAGGGGGCCGGGGAGACCCAGTACTTC

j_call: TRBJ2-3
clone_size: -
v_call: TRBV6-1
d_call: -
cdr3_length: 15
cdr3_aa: CASSDGLAGTDTQYF
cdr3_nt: TGTGCCAGCAGTGACGGTCTAGCAGGCACAGATACGCAGTATTTT

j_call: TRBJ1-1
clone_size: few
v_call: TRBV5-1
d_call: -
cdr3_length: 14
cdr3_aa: CASSLAPGDTEAFF
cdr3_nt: TGCGCCAGCAGCTTGGCCCCAGGGGACACTGAAGCTTTCTTT

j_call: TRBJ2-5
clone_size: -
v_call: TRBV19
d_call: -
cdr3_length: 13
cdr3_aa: CASRIQGEETQYF
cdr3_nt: TGTGCCAGTAGAATCCAGGGCGAGGAGACCCAGTACTTC

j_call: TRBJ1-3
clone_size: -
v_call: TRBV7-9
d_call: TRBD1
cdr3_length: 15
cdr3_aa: CASSSQTGAGNTIYF
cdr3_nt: TGTGCCAGCAGCTCACAGACAGGGGCTGGAAACACCATATATTTT

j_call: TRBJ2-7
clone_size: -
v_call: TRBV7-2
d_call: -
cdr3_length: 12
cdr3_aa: CASTSLPYEQYF
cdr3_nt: TGTGCCAGCACCTCGTTGCCCTACGAGCAGTACTTC

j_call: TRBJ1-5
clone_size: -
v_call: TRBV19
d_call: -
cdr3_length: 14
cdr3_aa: CASSYPPLAQPQHF
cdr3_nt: TGTGCCAGTAGTTACCCCCCCTTGGCTCAGCCCCAGCATTTT

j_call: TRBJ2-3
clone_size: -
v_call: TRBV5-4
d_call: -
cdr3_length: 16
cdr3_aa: CASSLGQGGRGNTQYF
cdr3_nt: TGTGCCAGCAGCTTAGGACAGGGCGGGAGGGGGAATACGCAGTATTTT

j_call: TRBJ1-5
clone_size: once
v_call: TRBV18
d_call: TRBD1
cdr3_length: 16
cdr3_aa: CASSPTTTGSNQPQHF
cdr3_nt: TGTGCCAGCTCACCAACTACGACAGGGAGCAATCAGCCCCAGCATTTT

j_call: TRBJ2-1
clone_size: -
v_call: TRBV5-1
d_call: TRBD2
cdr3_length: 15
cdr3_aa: CASSEMGGRYNEQFF
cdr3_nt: TGCGCCAGCAGCGAGATGGGCGGGAGATACAATGAGCAGTTCTTC

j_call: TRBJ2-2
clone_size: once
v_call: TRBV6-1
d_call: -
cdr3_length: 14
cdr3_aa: CASTALTVGGELFF
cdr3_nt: TGTGCCAGCACCGCCTTGACGGTGGGCGGGGAGCTGTTTTTT

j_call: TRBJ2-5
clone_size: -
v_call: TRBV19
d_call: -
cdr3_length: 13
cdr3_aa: CASSGGESETQYF
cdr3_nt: TGTGCCAGTAGTGGTGGGGAATCAGAGACCCAGTACTTC

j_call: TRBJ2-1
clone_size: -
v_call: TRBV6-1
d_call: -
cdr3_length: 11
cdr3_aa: CASSGSSPQFF
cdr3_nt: TGTGCCAGCAGTGGTAGTAGTCCGCAGTTCTTC

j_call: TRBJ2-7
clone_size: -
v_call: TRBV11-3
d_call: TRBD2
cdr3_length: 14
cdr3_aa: CASSSEREGREQYF
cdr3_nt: TGTGCCAGCAGCTCAGAGCGGGAGGGCCGGGAGCAGTACTTC

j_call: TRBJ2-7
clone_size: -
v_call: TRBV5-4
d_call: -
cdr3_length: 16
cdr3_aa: CASSLAGQGGSYEQYF
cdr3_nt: TGTGCCAGCAGCTTGGCCGGGCAGGGGGGCTCCTACGAGCAGTACTTC

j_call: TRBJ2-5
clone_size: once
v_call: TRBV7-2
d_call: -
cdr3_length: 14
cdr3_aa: CASSLGGSQETQYF
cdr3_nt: TGTGCCAGCAGCTTAGGGGGGAGCCAGGAGACCCAGTACTTC

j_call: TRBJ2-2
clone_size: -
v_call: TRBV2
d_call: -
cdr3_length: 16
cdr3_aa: CASSASTGQNTGELFF
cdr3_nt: TGTGCCAGCAGTGCTAGTACGGGACAAAACACCGGGGAGCTGTTTTTT

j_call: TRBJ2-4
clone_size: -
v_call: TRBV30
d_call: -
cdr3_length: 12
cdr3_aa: CAWSNHKNIQYF
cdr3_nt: TGTGCCTGGAGTAATCACAAAAACATTCAGTACTTC

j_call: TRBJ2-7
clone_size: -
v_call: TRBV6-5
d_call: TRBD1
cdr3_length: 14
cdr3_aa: CASRGTGGGYEQYF
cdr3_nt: TGTGCCAGCAGGGGGACAGGGGGTGGGTACGAGCAGTACTTC

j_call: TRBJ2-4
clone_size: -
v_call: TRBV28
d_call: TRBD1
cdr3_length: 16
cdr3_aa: CASSSHVGQGANIQYF
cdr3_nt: TGTGCCAGCAGTTCCCATGTAGGACAGGGGGCAAACATTCAGTACTTC

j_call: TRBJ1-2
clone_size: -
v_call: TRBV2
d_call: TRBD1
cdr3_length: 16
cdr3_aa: CASSSGTGVGPYGYTF
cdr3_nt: TGTGCCAGCAGTTCCGGGACAGGAGTGGGGCCCTATGGCTACACCTTC

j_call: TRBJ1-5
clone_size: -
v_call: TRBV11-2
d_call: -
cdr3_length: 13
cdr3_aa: CASSLALRQPQHF
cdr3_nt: TGTGCCAGCAGCTTAGCCCTTCGTCAGCCCCAGCATTTT

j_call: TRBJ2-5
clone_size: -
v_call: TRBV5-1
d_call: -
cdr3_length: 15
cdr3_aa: CASSLGVDLSETQYF
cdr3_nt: TGCGCCAGCAGCTTGGGGGTCGACCTCTCAGAGACCCAGTACTTC

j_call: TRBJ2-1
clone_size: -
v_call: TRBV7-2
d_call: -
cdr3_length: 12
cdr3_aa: CASSLMGSEQFF
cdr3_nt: TGTGCCAGCAGCTTAATGGGGAGCGAGCAGTTCTTC

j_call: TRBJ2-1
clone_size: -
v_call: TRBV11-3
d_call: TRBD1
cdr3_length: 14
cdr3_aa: CASSRDRGFGEQFF
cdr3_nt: TGTGCCAGCAGCCGGGACAGGGGTTTCGGTGAGCAGTTCTTC

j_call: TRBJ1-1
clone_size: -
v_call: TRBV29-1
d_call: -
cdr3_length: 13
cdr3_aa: CSAVISRNTEAFF
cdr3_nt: TGCAGCGCCGTAATAAGCAGGAACACTGAAGCTTTCTTT

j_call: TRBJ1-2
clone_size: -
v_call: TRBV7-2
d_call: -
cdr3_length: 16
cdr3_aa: CASSSTSHNFGYGYTF
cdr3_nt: TGTGCCAGCAGCTCAACCTCCCATAACTTTGGGTATGGCTACACCTTC

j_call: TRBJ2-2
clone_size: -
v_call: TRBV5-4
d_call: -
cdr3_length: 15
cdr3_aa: CASRSGTPNTGELFF
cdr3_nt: TGTGCCAGCAGGTCCGGGACACCGAACACCGGGGAGCTGTTTTTT

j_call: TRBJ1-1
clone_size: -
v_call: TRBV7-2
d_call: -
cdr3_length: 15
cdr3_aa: CASRQWDGWNTEAFF
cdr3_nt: TGTGCCAGCAGACAATGGGACGGATGGAACACTGAAGCTTTCTTT

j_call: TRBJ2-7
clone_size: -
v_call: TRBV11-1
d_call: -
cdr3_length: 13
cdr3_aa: CASSLALHYEQYF
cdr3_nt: TGTGCCAGCAGCTTAGCTCTACACTACGAGCAGTACTTC

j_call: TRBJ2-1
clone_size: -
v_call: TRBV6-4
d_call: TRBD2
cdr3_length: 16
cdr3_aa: CASSDIAGVSYNEQFF
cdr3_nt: TGTGCCAGCAGTGATATAGCGGGAGTTTCCTACAATGAGCAGTTCTTC

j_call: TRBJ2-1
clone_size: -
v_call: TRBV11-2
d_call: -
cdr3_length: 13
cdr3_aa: CASSVRMGYEQFF
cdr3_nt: TGTGCCAGCAGCGTCAGGATGGGCTATGAGCAGTTCTTC

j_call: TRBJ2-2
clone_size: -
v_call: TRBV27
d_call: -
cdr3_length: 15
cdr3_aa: CASRHRRITTGELFF
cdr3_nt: TGTGCCAGCAGGCACCGACGGATCACTACCGGGGAGCTGTTTTTT

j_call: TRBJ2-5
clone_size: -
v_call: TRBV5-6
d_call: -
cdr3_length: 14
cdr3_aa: CASRPRQRKETQYF
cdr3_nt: TGTGCCAGCAGGCCCCGACAAAGAAAAGAGACCCAGTACTTC

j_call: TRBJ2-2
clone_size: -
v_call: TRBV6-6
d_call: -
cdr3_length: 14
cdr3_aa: CASSYPSRSGELFF
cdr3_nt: TGTGCCAGCAGTTACCCCTCACGGAGCGGGGAGCTGTTTTTT

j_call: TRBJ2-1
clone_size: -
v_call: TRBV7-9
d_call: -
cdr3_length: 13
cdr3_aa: CASSLVGVGEQFF
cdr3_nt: TGTGCCAGCAGCTTAGTCGGGGTAGGGGAGCAGTTCTTC

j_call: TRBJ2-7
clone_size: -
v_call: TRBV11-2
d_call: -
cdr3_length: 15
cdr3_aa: CASSLAFGLSYEQYF
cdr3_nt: TGTGCCAGCAGCTTAGCGTTTGGCTTATCCTACGAGCAGTACTTC

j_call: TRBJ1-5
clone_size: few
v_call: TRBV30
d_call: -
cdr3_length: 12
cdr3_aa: CAWGQYNQPQHF
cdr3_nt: TGTGCCTGGGGACAGTACAATCAGCCCCAGCATTTT

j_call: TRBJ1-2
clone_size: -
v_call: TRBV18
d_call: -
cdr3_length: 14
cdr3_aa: CASSPRADNYGYTF
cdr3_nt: TGTGCCAGCTCACCACGGGCGGATAACTATGGCTACACCTTC

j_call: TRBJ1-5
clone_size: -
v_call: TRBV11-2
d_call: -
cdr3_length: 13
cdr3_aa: CASSEGEVQPQHF
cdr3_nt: TGTGCCAGCAGCGAGGGGGAGGTCCAGCCCCAGCATTTT

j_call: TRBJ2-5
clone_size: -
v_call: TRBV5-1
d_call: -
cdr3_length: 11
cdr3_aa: CASSFQETQYF
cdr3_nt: TGCGCCAGCAGTTTTCAAGAGACCCAGTACTTC

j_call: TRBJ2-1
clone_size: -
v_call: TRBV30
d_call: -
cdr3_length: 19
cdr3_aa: CAWTLGWAGSLRSYNEQFF
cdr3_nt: TGTGCCTGGACCCTCGGCTGGGCGGGATCCCTCCGCTCCTACAATGAGCAGTTCTTC

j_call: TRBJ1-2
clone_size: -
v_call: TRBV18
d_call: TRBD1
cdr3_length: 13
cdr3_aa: CASSPDRVYGYTF
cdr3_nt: TGTGCCAGCTCACCGGACAGGGTCTATGGCTACACCTTC

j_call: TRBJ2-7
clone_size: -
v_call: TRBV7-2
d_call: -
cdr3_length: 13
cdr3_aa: CASSSPSTYEQYF
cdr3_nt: TGTGCCAGCAGCTCACCCTCCACCTACGAGCAGTACTTC

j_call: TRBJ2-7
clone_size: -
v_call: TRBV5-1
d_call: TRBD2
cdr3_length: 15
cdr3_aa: CASSFLAGETYEQYF
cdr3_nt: TGCGCCAGCAGCTTCTTAGCGGGAGAGACCTACGAGCAGTACTTC

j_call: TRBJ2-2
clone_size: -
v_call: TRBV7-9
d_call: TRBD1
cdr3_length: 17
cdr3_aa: CASSFRPQGAWAGELFF
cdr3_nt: TGTGCCAGCAGCTTTCGACCACAGGGGGCTTGGGCCGGGGAGCTGTTTTTT

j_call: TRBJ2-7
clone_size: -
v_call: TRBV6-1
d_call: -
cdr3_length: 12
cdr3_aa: CASRYTGTEQYF
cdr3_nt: TGTGCCAGCAGATATACCGGGACAGAGCAGTACTTC

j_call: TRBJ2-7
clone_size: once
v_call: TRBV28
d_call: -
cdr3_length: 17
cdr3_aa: CASSSTSAAFLSYEQYF
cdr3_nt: TGTGCCAGCAGTTCAACCTCGGCGGCTTTCCTCTCCTACGAGCAGTACTTC

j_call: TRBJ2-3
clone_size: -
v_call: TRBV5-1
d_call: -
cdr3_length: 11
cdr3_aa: CASSLGDTQYF
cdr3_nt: TGCGCCAGCAGCCTGGGGGATACGCAGTATTTT

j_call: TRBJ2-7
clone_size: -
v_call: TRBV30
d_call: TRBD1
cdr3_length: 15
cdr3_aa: CAWAPGTAGVNEQYF
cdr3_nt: TGTGCCTGGGCCCCTGGGACAGCCGGGGTTAACGAGCAGTACTTC

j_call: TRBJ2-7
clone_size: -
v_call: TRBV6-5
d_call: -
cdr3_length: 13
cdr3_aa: CASNPGYINEQYF
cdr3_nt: TGTGCCAGCAACCCGGGATATATAAACGAGCAGTACTTC

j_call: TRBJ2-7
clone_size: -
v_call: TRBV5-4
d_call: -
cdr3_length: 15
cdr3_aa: CASSATSKVSYEQYF
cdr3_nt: TGTGCCAGCAGCGCTACTAGCAAAGTGTCCTACGAGCAGTACTTC

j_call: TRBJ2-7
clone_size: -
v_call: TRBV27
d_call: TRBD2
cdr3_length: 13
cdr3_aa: CASTPREGYEQYF
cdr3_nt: TGTGCCAGCACACCCAGGGAGGGCTACGAGCAGTACTTC

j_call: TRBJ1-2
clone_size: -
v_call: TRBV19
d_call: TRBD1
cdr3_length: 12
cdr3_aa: CASTDRGSGYTF
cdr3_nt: TGTGCCAGTACGGACAGGGGGAGTGGCTACACCTTC

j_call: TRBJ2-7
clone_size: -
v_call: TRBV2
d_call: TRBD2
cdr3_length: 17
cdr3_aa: CASSEGLTSGRTYEQYF
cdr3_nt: TGTGCCAGCAGTGAAGGCCTCACTAGCGGGAGAACCTACGAGCAGTACTTC

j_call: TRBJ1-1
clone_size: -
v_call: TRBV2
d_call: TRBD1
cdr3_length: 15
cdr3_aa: CASSVGDRGHTEAFF
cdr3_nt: TGTGCCAGCAGTGTAGGAGACAGGGGGCACACTGAAGCTTTCTTT